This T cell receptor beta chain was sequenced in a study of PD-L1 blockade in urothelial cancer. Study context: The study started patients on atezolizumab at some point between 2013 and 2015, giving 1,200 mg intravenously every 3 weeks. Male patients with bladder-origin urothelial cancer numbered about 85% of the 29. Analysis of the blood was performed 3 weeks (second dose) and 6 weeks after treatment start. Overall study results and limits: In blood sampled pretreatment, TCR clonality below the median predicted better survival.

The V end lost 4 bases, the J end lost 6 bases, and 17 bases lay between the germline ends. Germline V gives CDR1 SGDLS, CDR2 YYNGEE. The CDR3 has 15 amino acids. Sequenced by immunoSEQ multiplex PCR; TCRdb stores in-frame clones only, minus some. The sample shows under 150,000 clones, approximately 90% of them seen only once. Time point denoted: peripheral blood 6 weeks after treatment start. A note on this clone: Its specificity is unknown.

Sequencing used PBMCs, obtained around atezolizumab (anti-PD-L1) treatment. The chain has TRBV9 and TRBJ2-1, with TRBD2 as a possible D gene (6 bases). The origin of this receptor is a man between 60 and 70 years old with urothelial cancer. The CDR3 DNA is TGTGCCAGCAGCTTTGGGGGGTCGGGGAGCAATGAGCAGTTCTTC. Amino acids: CASSFGGSGSNEQFF.